This T cell receptor (beta chain) was profiled in a study of cytomegalovirus exposure and HLA in healthy donors. As for the study in general: In a previous analysis, some 110 million unique TCR beta sequences were found from some 180 million T cells.

CDR1 and CDR2 (germline): SGHTA, FQGTGA. V was clipped by 5 bases and J by 4 bases, with 20 bases between them. This CDR3 contains 16 residues. General study findings and limits: Earlier analysis looked at TCR beta V segments, and most were productive about 87% or about 30% of the time. The classifier reportedly diagnosed cytomegalovirus status with high specificity and sensitivity. Later analysis associated a missense DCLRE1C variant with TCR beta V- and J-gene trimming.

The PCR contained 60 Vbeta and 13 Jbeta primers. Assay used: immunoSEQ multiplex PCR; TCRdb lists only in-frame clones, some missing. Of about 200,000 clones listed, 70% to 90% were seen once; the top ten hold roughly 0.33%. About this clone: Its matching antigen is unknown.

Specimen: PBMCs. The clonotype was recovered from a woman aged 30 to 39 in good health and CMV-seronegative. This rearrangement joins TRBV7-3 to TRBJ1-1; possibly TRBD1 for D (5 bases). The CDR3 reads CASSRVGGTIGTEAFF. CDR3 DNA: TGTGCCAGCAGCCGGGTTGGAGGGACTATTGGCACTGAAGCTTTCTTT.